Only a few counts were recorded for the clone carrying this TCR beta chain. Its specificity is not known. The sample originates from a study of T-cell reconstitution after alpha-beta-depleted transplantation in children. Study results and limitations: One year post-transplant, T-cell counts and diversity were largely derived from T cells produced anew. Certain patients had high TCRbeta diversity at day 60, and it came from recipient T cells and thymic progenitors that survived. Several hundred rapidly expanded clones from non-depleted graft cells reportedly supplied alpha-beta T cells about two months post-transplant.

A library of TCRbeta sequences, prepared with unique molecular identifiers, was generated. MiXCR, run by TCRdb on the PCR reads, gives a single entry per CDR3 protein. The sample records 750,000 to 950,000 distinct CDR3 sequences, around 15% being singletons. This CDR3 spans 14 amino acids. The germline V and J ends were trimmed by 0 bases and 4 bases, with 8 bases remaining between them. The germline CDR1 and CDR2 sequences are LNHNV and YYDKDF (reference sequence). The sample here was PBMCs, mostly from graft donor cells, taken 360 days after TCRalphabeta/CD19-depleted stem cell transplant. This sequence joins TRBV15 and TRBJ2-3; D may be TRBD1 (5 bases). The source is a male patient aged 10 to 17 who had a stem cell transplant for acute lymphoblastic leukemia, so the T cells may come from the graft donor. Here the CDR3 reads CATSREGPADTQYF. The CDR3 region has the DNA TGTGCCACCAGCAGAGAGGGGCCAGCAGATACGCAGTATTTT.